The present TCR beta chain was sequenced within a study of control samples from healthy donors and cancer patients. V was trimmed by 5 bases and J by 7 bases, leaving 11 bases between them. There are 12 residues in the CDR3. Germline lookup yields CDR1 SNHLY and CDR2 FYNNEI. Assay: immunoSEQ multiplex PCR; the TCRdb copy retains only in-frame clones and omits some. The table includes 79,000 or so clones, roughly nine tenths detected once. The chain recombines TRBV2 with TRBJ1-2; D may be TRBD1 (6 bases). This TCR was recovered from a woman aged 45-59 years with colorectal cancer. The sequencing sample was made of PBMCs. CDR3 in DNA: TGTGCCAGCAGTACGGGGGCAAGTGGCTACACCTTC. This codes for CASSTGASGYTF.